Shown below are 7 T cell receptor beta chains from a single sample sequenced in a study of tissue T cells after allogeneic stem cell transplantation. Measured with immunoSEQ multiplex PCR; TCRdb has only the in-frame clones, and not every one. The data show more than 6,500 clones, around 48% seen once. As for time point: mouse harvest day 7 after allogeneic transplant. Mouse grafts combined 10^7 T-cell-depleted bone marrow cells with 10^6 splenic CD5+ T cells. The source material was gut tissue. All receptors derive from a female BALB/c mouse given C57BL/6 T cells with graft-versus-host disease after an allogeneic hematopoietic cell transplant.

For this clone: The gene symbols are mouse symbols. The read ends 1 residue shy of where the CDR3 ends; the end is completed using the germline J gene. The chain is built from TRBV4 and TRBJ2-4; 7 positions match TRBD2. Germline V gene sequence: CDR1 LGHDT, CDR2 YNNKQL (reference sequence). After removal of 6 bases from V and 1 base from J, the junction contained 1 base not matched to a gene. The CDR3 runs to 13 residues. CDR3 amino acids: CASSGLGQNTLYF. The covered CDR3 bases are TGTGCCAGCAGTGGACTGGGTCAAAACACCTTGTAC.

This clone was picked up a small number of times. All gene names here are mouse names. The read halts 1 residue ahead of the CDR3 end, with the missing end drawn from the germline J gene. The chain is built from TRBV2 and TRBJ2-7, with a tentative D call TRBD1 (5 bases). Trimming cost V 0 bases and J 4 bases, with 7 bases left between them. This CDR3 spans 13 amino acids. Per germline, CDR1 LGHNA and CDR2 YSYQKL. This CDR3 reads CASSQERQYEQYF. CDR3 DNA, as far as it was read: TGTGCCAGCAGCCAAGAAAGACAGTATGAACAGTAC.

On this clone itself: Here the gene names and germline are mouse. The observed sequence ends 1 residue before the CDR3 terminus, with the missing tail filled in from the germline J gene. The chain joins TRBV1 to TRBJ1-1; no reliable D call. Trimming removed 1 base at V and 5 bases at J, with 5 bases between. Per germline, CDR1 NSQYPW and CDR2 LRSPGD (reference sequence). This CDR3 is 12 amino acids long. The part of the CDR3 DNA that was read is TGCACCTGCAGTGCAGCACAAACAGAAGTCTTC. Translated: CTCSAAQTEVF. The full CDR3 protein is CTCSAAQTEVFF.

As for this clone: The gene names given are mouse names. Coverage ceases 1 residue before the CDR3 finishes, and the germline J gene fills in the end. J is TRBJ2-4 and V is TRBV26; D uncertain. Between the trimmed V and J ends, which lost 4 bases and 6 bases, there was a span of 8 bases. CDR3 length: 12 amino acids. CDR1 is KGHPV and CDR2 is FQNQEV in the germline V gene (reference sequence). The CDR3 here is CASSPHGNTLYF. CDR3 DNA (partial): TGTGCCAGCAGTCCCCACGGGAACACCTTGTAC.

This clone was picked up a small number of times. Gene names denote mouse genes. The DNA ends 1 residue before the CDR3 does, and the rest of the CDR3 is filled in from the germline J gene. The chain carries TRBV26 and TRBJ2-3; 11 bases are a match to TRBD2. This CDR3 contains 16 residues. The germline gives CDR1 KGHPV, CDR2 FQNQEV (reference sequence). The V segment lost 4 bases and the J segment 0 bases; nucleotides outside the gene matches: 3. This CDR3 is CASSRTGGSSAETLYF. The sequenced CDR3 bases are TGTGCCAGCAGTCGGACTGGGGGGTCTAGTGCAGAAACGCTGTAT.

Turning to this clone: Gene labels here are mouse ones. The read finishes 1 residue shy of the CDR3 end, and the germline J gene is used to complete it. This chain connects TRBV26 to TRBJ1-6, with 7 bases that match TRBD1. TRBJ1-6 has ORF status, its function being uncertain. V was pared by 7 bases and J by 5 bases, with 5 bases of the junction left unmatched. CDR3 length equals 14 residues. Per the germline V gene, CDR1 is KGHPV and CDR2 is FQNQEV (reference sequence). The part of the CDR3 DNA that was read is TGTGCCAGCACCGCGGGACAGAATAATTCGCCCCTCTAC. Encoded protein: CASTAGQNNSPLY. Given in full, the CDR3 is CASTAGQNNSPLYF.

This clone has a handful of counts. Mouse names are used for the genes. Read coverage stops 1 residue before the CDR3 terminus; the germline J gene supplies the remainder. This chain connects TRBV26 to TRBJ1-1, with D perhaps matching TRBD1 (6 bases). Looked up from germline, CDR1 is KGHPV and CDR2 is FQNQEV (reference sequence). The CDR3 spans 14 residues. V lost 6 bases and J lost 2, with 13 bases in between. CDR3 DNA, as far as it was read: TGTGCCAGCAGGAGAACAGGGTTCAACACAGAAGTCTTC. This sequence encodes CASRRTGFNTEVF. The full CDR3 sequence reads CASRRTGFNTEVFF.